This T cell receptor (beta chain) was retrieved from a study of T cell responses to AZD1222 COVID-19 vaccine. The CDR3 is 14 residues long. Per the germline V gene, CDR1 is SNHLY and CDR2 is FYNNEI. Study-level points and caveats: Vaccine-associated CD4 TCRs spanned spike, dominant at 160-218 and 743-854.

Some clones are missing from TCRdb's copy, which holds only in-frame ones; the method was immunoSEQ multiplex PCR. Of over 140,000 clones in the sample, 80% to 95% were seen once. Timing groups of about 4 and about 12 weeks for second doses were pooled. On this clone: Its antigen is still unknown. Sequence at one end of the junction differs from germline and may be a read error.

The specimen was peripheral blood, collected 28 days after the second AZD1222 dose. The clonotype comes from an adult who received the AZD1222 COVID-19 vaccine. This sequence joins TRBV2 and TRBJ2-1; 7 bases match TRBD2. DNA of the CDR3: TGTGCCAGCAGCGAAGGACTAGTCTACAATGAGCAGTTCTTC. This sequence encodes CASSEGLVYNEQFF. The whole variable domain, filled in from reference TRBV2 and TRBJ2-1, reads EPEVTQTPSHQVTQMGQEVILRCVPISNHLYFYWYRQILGQKVEFLVSFYNNEISEKSEIFDDQFSVERPDGSNFTLKIRSTKLEDSAMYFCASSEGLVYNEQFFGPGTRLTVL.